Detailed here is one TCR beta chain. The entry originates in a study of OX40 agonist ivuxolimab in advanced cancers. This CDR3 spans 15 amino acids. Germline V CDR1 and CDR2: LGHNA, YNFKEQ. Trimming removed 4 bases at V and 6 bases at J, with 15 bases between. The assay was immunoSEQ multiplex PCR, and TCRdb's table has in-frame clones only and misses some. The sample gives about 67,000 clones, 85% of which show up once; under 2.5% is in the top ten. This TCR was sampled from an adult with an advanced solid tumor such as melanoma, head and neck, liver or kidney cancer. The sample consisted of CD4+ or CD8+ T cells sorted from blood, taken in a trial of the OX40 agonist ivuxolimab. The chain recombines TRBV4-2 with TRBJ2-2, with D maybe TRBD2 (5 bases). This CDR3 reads CASSRLGVPPGELFF. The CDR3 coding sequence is TGTGCCAGCAGCCGACTCGGGGTCCCCCCCGGGGAGCTGTTTTTT.